The T cell receptor (beta chain) described here comes from a study of Tregs in tolerant kidney transplant recipients. Profiling relied on immunoSEQ multiplex PCR, and the TCRdb table lists in-frame clones only, not all of them. The sample carries over 50,000 clones, around four fifths recorded once. V lost 4 bases, J lost 1 base, and 5 bases stayed unmatched. CDR1 and CDR2 from the germline V gene are SGHDN and FVKESK. The CDR3 covers 15 residues. The chain employs TRBV14 and TRBJ1-1; TRBD1 agrees at 8 bases. Sequencing was performed on CD4+ T cells from blood. The sequence was obtained from a human donor in good health. CDR3 in DNA: TGTGCCAGCAGCCTGAGGACAGGGAGGAACACTGAAGCTTTCTTT. Translation gives CASSLRTGRNTEAFF.